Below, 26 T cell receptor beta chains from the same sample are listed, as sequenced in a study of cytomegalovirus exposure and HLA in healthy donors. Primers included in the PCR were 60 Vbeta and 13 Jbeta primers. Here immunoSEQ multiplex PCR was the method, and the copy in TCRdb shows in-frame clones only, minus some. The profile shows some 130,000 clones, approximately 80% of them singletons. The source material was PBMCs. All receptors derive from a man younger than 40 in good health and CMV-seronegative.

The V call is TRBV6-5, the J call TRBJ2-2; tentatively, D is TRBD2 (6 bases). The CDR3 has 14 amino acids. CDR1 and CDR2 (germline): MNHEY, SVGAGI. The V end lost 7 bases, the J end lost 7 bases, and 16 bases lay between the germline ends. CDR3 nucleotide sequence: TGTGCCAGCACCCGAGAAGCGGGTAGCGGGGAGCTGTTTTTT. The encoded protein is CASTREAGSGELFF.

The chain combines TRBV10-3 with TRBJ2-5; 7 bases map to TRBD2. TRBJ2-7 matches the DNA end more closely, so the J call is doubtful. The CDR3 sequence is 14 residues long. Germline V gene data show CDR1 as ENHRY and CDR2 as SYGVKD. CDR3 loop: CAISVVGGPYEQYF. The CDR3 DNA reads TGTGCCATCAGTGTGGTGGGAGGGCCCTACGAGCAGTACTTC.

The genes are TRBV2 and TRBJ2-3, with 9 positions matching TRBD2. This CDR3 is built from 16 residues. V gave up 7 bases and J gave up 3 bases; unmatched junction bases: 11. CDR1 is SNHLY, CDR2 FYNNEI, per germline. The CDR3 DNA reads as TGTGCCAGCACAACCTTAGCGGGAGATGAGACAGATACGCAGTATTTT. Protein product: CASTTLAGDETDTQYF. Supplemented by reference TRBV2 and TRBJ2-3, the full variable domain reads EPEVTQTPSHQVTQMGQEVILRCVPISNHLYFYWYRQILGQKVEFLVSFYNNEISEKSEIFDDQFSVERPDGSNFTLKIRSTKLEDSAMYFCASTTLAGDETDTQYFGPGTRLTVL.

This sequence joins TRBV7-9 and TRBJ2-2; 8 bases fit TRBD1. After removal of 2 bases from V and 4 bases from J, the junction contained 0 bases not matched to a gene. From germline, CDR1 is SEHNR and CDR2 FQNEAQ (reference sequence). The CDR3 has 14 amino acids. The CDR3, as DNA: TGTGCCAGCAGCTTACAGGGGGCCACCGGGGAGCTGTTTTTT. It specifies CASSLQGATGELFF.

CDR3 nucleotide sequence: TGTGCCAGCAGGACAGGGAGTAGGAACACTGAAGCTTTCTTT. Protein product: CASRTGSRNTEAFF. The rearrangement joins TRBV7-2 to TRBJ1-1; 7 bases match TRBD1. The germline V gene encodes CDR1 SGHTA and CDR2 FQGNSA. Trimming took 6 bases from V and 1 from J; bases not matched to a gene: 5. This CDR3 has 14 amino acids.

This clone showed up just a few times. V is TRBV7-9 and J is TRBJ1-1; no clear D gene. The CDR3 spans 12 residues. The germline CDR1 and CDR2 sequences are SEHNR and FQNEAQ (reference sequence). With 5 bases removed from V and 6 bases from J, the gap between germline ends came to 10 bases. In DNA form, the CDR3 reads TGTGCCAGCAGCCTGTCGTTCTCTGAAGCTTTCTTT. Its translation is CASSLSFSEAFF. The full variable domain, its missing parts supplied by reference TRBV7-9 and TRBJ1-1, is DTGVSQNPRHKITKRGQNVTFRCDPISEHNRLYWYRQTLGQGPEFLTYFQNEAQLEKSRLLSDRFSAERPKGSFSTLEIQRTEQGDSAMYLCASSLSFSEAFFGQGTRLTVV.

The CDR3 loop is CASSPRTSGRSDRTGELFF. Written as DNA, the CDR3 is TGTGCCAGCAGTCCTCGGACTAGCGGGAGATCGGATCGGACCGGGGAGCTGTTTTTT. The V gene is TRBV6-4, the J gene TRBJ2-2, with 13 bases that match TRBD2. This CDR3 contains 19 residues. The V gene's germline CDR1 is MRHNA and CDR2 SNTAGT. Trimming took 5 bases from V and 5 from J; bases not matched to a gene: 14.

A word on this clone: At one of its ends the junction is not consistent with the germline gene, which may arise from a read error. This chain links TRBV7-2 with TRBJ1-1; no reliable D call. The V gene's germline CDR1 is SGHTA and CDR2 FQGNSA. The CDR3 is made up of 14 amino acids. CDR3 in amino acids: CASTLGAGSTEAFF. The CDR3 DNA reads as TGTGCCAGCACCTTAGGAGCAGGTTCCACTGAAGCTTTCTTT.

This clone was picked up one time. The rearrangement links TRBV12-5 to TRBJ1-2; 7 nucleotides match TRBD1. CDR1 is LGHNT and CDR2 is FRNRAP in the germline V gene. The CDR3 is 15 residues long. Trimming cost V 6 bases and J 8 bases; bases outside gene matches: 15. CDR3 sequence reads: CASGHTTGTLGGYTF. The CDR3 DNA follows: TGTGCTAGTGGCCATACGACAGGGACTCTCGGCGGCTACACCTTC.

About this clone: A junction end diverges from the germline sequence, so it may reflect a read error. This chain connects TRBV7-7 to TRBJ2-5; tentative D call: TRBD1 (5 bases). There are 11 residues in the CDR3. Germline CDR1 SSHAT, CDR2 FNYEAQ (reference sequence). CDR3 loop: CASRALETQYF. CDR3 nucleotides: TGTGCTAGCAGGGCTTTGGAGACCCAGTACTTC.

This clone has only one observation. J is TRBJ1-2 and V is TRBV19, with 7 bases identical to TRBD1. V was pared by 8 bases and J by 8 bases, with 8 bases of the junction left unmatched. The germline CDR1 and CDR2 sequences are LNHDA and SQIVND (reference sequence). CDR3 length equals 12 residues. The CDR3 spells CASADRLVGYTF. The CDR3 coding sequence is TGTGCCAGTGCGGACAGGTTGGTCGGCTACACCTTC.

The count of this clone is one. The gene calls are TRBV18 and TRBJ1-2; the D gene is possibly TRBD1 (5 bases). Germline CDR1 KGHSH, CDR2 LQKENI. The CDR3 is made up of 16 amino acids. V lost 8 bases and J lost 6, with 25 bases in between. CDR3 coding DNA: TGTGCCAGCCAAAGGTCCCAGGGCCCTAATGAGGATGGCTACACCTTC. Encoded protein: CASQRSQGPNEDGYTF.

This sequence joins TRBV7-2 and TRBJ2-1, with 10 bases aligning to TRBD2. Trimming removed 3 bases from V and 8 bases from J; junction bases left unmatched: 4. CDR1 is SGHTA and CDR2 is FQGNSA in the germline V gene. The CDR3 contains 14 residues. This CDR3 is CASSLGLASDEQFF. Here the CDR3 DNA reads TGTGCCAGCAGCTTGGGACTAGCGTCGGATGAGCAGTTCTTC.

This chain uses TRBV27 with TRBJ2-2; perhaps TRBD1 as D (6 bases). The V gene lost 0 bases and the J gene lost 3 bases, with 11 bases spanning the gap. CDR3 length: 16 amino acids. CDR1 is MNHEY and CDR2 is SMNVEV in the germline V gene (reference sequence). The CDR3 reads CASSLSSGVDTGELFF. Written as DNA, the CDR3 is TGTGCCAGCAGTTTATCATCAGGGGTAGACACCGGGGAGCTGTTTTTT.

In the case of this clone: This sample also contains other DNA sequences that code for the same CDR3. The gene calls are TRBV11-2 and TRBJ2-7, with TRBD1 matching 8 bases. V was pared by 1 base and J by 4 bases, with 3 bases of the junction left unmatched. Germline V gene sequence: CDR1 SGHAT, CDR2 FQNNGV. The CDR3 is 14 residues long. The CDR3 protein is CASSLGQGAYEQYF. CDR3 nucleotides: TGTGCCAGCAGCTTAGGGCAGGGGGCGTACGAGCAGTACTTC.

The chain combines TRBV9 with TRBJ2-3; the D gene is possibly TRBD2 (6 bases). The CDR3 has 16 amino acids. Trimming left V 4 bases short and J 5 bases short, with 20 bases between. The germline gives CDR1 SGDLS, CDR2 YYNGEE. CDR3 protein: CASSFRGDLGGDTQYF. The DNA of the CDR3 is TGTGCCAGCAGCTTCCGTGGGGACTTGGGGGGAGATACGCAGTATTTT.

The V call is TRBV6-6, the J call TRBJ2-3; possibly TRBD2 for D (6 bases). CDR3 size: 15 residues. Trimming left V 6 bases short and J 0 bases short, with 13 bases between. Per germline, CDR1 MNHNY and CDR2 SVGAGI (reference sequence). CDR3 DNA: TGTGCCAGCAGAGCCTCGGACTATAGCACAGATACGCAGTATTTT. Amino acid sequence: CASRASDYSTDTQYF.

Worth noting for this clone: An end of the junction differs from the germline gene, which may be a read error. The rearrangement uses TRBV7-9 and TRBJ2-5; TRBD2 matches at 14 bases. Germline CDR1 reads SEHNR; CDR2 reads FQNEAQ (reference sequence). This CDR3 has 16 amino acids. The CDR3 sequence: CSSSFGTSGRRETQYF. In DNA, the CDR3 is TGTTCCAGCAGCTTCGGGACTAGCGGGAGAAGAGAGACCCAGTACTTC.

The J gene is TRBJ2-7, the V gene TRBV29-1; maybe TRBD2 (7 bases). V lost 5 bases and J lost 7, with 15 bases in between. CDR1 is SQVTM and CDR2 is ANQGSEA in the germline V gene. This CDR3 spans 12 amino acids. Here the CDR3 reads CSVHRGAEEQYF. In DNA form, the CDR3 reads TGCAGCGTTCATCGGGGGGCGGAAGAGCAGTACTTC.

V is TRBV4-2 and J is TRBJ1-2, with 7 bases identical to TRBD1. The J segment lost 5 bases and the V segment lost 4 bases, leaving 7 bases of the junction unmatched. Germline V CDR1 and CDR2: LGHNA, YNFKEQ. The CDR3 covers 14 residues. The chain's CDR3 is CASSPQGGAYGYTF. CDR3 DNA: TGTGCCAGCAGCCCTCAGGGGGGCGCATATGGCTACACCTTC.

The CDR3 bases are TGTGCCAGCAGTTACGGGGACAGGGCGGATACGCAGTATTTT. Its translation is CASSYGDRADTQYF. This rearrangement joins TRBV6-6 to TRBJ2-3; 9 bases match TRBD1. Germline V lookup: CDR1 MNHNY, CDR2 SVGAGI (reference sequence). This CDR3 region has 14 residues. After removal of 2 bases from V and 6 bases from J, the junction contained 3 bases not matched to a gene.

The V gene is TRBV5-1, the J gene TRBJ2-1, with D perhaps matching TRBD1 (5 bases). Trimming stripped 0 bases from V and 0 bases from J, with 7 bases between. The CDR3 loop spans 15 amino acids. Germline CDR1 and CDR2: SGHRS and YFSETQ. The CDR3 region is CASSLAQGSYNEQFF. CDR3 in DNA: TGCGCCAGCAGCTTGGCCCAGGGCTCCTACAATGAGCAGTTCTTC.

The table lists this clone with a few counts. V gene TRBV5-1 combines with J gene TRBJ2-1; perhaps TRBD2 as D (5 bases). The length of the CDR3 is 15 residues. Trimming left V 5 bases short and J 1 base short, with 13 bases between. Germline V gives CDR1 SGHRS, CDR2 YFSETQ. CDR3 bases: TGCGCCAGCAGAGAGGAGGCAGGATCCTACAATGAGCAGTTCTTC. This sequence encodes CASREEAGSYNEQFF.

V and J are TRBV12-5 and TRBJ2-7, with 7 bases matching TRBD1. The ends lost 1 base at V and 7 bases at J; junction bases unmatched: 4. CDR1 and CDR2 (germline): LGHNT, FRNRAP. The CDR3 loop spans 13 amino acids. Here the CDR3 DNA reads TGTGCTAGTGGTTTGGGACAGGGAAGAGAGCAGTACTTC. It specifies CASGLGQGREQYF.

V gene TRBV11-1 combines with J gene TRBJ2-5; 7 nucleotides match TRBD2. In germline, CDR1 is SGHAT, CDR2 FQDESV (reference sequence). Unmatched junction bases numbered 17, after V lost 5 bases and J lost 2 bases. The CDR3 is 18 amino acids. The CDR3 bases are TGTGCCAGCAGCGAACCGGTGGGGCTAGCGGTAATACAAGAGACCCAGTACTTC. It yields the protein CASSEPVGLAVIQETQYF. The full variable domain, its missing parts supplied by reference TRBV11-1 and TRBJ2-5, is EAEVAQSPRYKITEKSQAVAFWCDPISGHATLYWYRQILGQGPELLVQFQDESVVDDSQLPKDRFSAERLKGVDSTLKIQPAELGDSAMYLCASSEPVGLAVIQETQYFGPGTRLLVL.

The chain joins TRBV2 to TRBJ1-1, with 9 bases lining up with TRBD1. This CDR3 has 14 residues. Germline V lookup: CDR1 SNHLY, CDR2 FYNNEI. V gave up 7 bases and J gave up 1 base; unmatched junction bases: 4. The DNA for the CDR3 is TGTGCCAGCACCCGGACAGGGGCGAACACTGAAGCTTTCTTT. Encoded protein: CASTRTGANTEAFF.